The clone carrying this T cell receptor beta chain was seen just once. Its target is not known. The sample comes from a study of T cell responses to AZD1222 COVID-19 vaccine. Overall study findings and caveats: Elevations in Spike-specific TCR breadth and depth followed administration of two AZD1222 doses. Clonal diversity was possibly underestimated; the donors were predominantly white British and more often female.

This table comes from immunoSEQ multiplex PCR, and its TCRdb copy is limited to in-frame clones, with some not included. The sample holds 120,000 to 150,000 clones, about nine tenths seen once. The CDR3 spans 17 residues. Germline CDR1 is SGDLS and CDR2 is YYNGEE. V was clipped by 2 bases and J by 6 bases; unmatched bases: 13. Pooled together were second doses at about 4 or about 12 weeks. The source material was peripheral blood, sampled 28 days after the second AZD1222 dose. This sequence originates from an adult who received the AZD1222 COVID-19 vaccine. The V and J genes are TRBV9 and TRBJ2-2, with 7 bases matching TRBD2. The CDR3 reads CASSVPPGRAGAGELFF. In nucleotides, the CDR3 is TGTGCCAGCAGCGTCCCCCCGGGCCGGGCGGGGGCCGGGGAGCTGTTTTTT. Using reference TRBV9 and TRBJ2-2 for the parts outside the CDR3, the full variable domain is DSGVTQTPKHLITATGQRVTLRCSPRSGDLSVYWYQQSLDQGLQFLIQYYNGEERAKGNILERFSAQQFPDLHSELNLSSLELGDSALYFCASSVPPGRAGAGELFFGEGSRLTVL.